This passage covers 12 T cell receptor beta chains from one sample sequenced in a study of blood T cell repertoires in COVID-19. Some clones are missing from TCRdb's copy, which holds only in-frame ones; the method was immunoSEQ multiplex PCR. The data hold about 270,000 clones, with about 76% observed a single time. Sample: peripheral blood. Receptor source: a woman aged 60-75 years with active or convalescent COVID-19.

This clone has more than one count but fewer than ten. The chain combines TRBV11-3 with TRBJ2-1; possibly TRBD2 for D (7 bases). Trimming shortened V by 0 bases and J by 4 bases, and 13 bases separated the two germline ends. Germline V lookup: CDR1 SGHNT, CDR2 YENEEA. The CDR3 is made up of 16 amino acids. CDR3 sequence (DNA): TGTGCCAGCAGCTTAGAGTACGGGGGGCTGTACAATGAGCAGTTCTTC. As protein: CASSLEYGGLYNEQFF.

This clone was recorded a few times. The rearrangement uses TRBV25-1 and TRBJ1-1, with D uncertain. This CDR3 has 12 amino acids. V was trimmed by 6 bases and J by 4 bases, leaving 9 bases between them. The germline gives CDR1 MGHDK, CDR2 SYGVNS. The CDR3 DNA reads TGTGCCAGCAGAGGTGGACTCACTGAAGCTTTCTTT. Translated: CASRGGLTEAFF.

This chain links TRBV6-5 with TRBJ2-1; 10 bases align to TRBD1. Germline V CDR1 and CDR2: MNHEY, SVGAGI. The CDR3 covers 14 residues. V gave up 5 bases and J gave up 6 bases; unmatched junction bases: 4. CDR3 in DNA: TGTGCCAGCAGTAACCGGGACAGGGGCAATGAGCAGTTCTTC. Translating it yields CASSNRDRGNEQFF.

The genes are TRBV7-9 and TRBJ2-3, with a possible D match to TRBD1 (5 bases). Trimming cost V 11 bases and J 1 base, with 31 bases left between them. CDR1 and CDR2 (germline): SEHNR, FQNEAQ (reference sequence). The CDR3 is 19 amino acids. This chain's CDR3 is CAPSVLSVVKGKGTDTQYF. The CDR3 coding sequence is TGTGCCCCGTCCGTCTTAAGTGTAGTCAAGGGGAAAGGCACAGATACGCAGTATTTT.

The sample holds a few counts of this clone. The rearrangement joins TRBV2 to TRBJ2-1, with 9 bases fitting TRBD2. Per germline, CDR1 SNHLY and CDR2 FYNNEI. J was trimmed by 1 base and V by 1 base; bases with no gene match: 8. CDR3 size: 18 residues. CDR3 protein: CASSEGTSGHPSYNEQFF. DNA for the CDR3: TGTGCCAGCAGTGAAGGTACTAGCGGGCATCCTTCCTACAATGAGCAGTTCTTC. The entire variable domain, with the rest obtained from reference TRBV2 and TRBJ2-1, is as follows: EPEVTQTPSHQVTQMGQEVILRCVPISNHLYFYWYRQILGQKVEFLVSFYNNEISEKSEIFDDQFSVERPDGSNFTLKIRSTKLEDSAMYFCASSEGTSGHPSYNEQFFGPGTRLTVL.

This sequence joins TRBV9 and TRBJ2-1, with TRBD2 identical over 10 bases. The CDR3 extends over 14 amino acids. Germline V gene sequence: CDR1 SGDLS, CDR2 YYNGEE. J gave up 9 bases and V 2 bases, and 5 bases lay outside the gene matches. The CDR3: CASSVSGGAGEQFF. The DNA for the CDR3 is TGTGCCAGCAGCGTGAGCGGGGGGGCGGGTGAGCAGTTCTTC.

The CDR3 sequence: CASSEIGTGSYGYTF. CDR3 sequence (DNA): TGTGCCAGCAGTGAAATTGGCACAGGTTCATATGGCTACACCTTC. The chain couples TRBV2 to TRBJ1-2, with D tentatively TRBD1 (5 bases). There are 15 residues in the CDR3. The germline CDR1 and CDR2 sequences are SNHLY and FYNNEI. V gave up 2 bases and J gave up 5 bases, with 15 bases separating them.

This clone was observed a few times. The chain joins TRBV6-5 to TRBJ2-7; D remains ambiguous. The CDR3 is 13 amino acids. Trimming took off 4 bases at V and 0 bases at J, with 7 bases between the two ends. Germline assignment: CDR1 MNHEY and CDR2 SVGAGI. The CDR3 here is CASSLPGSYEQYF. As DNA, the CDR3 is TGTGCCAGCAGTTTACCAGGCTCCTACGAGCAGTACTTC.

The chain is built from TRBV12-5 and TRBJ2-1; 14 positions agree with TRBD2. Per germline, CDR1 LGHNT and CDR2 FRNRAP. V dropped 9 bases and J dropped 0; count of bases not matched to a gene: 4. CDR3 length: 16 residues. This CDR3 is CASTGTSGSSYNEQFF. DNA of the CDR3: TGTGCTAGCACCGGGACTAGCGGGAGCTCCTACAATGAGCAGTTCTTC.

J is TRBJ1-6 and V is TRBV6-2 or TRBV6-3; D is ambiguous. V was pared by 4 bases and J by 11 bases, with 9 bases between. The CDR3 length is 12 residues. The germline gives CDR1 MNHEY, CDR2 SVGEGT. The CDR3 coding sequence is TGTGCCAGCAGTTTCCGTACTCCACCCCTCCACTTT. It translates to CASSFRTPPLHF.

This chain links TRBV5-1 with TRBJ2-6; TRBD1 might be the D (6 bases). CDR3 length: 15 amino acids. Germline V CDR1 and CDR2: SGHRS, YFSETQ. V shed 4 bases and J shed 4 bases, with 12 bases lying between them. The chain's CDR3 is CASSQQGAGANVLTF. Written as DNA, the CDR3 is TGCGCCAGCAGCCAACAGGGTGCCGGGGCCAACGTCCTGACTTTC.

The chain uses TRBV7-2 and TRBJ1-2; tentatively, D is TRBD1 (5 bases). V dropped 5 bases and J dropped 1 base, with 8 bases sitting between them. CDR3 length: 13 residues. The germline V gene has CDR1 SGHTA and CDR2 FQGNSA. CDR3 sequence reads: CASSPQGNYGYTF. The CDR3 bases are TGTGCCAGCAGCCCCCAGGGTAACTATGGCTACACCTTC.